This is a list of T cell receptor beta chains from one sample in a study of CD8 T cells in Susac syndrome. Each CDR3 protein gets one entry after TCRdb re-called the immunoSEQ multiplex PCR reads with MiXCR. The profile shows approximately 220,000 distinct CDR3 sequences, roughly 92% of them singletons. Sequenced material: CD8+ T cells from PBMCs. The source of these receptors is a human donor with multiple sclerosis. Each CDR3 is given with its conserved first and last residue. A D gene is named only where the DNA matches it firmly. Size is omitted from some rows. Given values are once, few, many or a class for expanded clones.

TRBV6-2/TRBV6-3	TRBJ2-7	-	-	CASTLQGLRGEQYF	TGTGCCAGCACACTACAGGGACTTCGGGGCGAGCAGTACTTC
TRBV29-1	TRBJ2-7	-	-	CSVEPLSSTYEQYF	TGCAGCGTTGAGCCCCTGAGCAGTACCTACGAGCAGTACTTC
TRBV27	TRBJ2-1	-	TRBD2	CASSTSGRYNEQFF	TGTGCCAGCAGTACTAGCGGGCGCTACAATGAGCAGTTCTTC
TRBV4-1	TRBJ2-5	-	TRBD1	CASSPEDREETQYF	TGCGCCAGCAGTCCAGAAGACAGGGAAGAGACCCAGTACTTC
TRBV19	TRBJ2-7	once	TRBD2	CASSIDLAGTYEQYF	TGTGCCAGTAGTATAGATCTAGCGGGGACCTACGAGCAGTACTTC
TRBV13	TRBJ1-1	-	-	CASSSVETETYEAFF	TGTGCCAGCAGCTCAGTAGAGACAGAGACCTATGAAGCTTTCTTT
TRBV12-3/TRBV12-4	TRBJ2-1	-	-	CASSFGASPYNEQFF	TGTGCCAGCAGTTTTGGGGCTAGCCCCTACAATGAGCAGTTCTTC
TRBV6-6	TRBJ1-1	-	-	CASSVTGNDAFF	TGTGCCAGCAGCGTCACAGGGAATGACGCTTTCTTT
TRBV20-1	TRBJ2-1	-	-	CSAIGPYNEQFF	TGCAGTGCTATCGGCCCCTACAATGAGCAGTTCTTC
TRBV18	TRBJ1-2	-	-	CASSPRAIGMYLYGYTF	TGTGCCAGCTCACCACGGGCAATAGGGATGTACCTCTATGGCTACACCTTC
TRBV9	TRBJ2-7	-	-	CASSYGVSSSYEQYF	TGTGCCAGCAGCTACGGGGTAAGCAGCTCCTACGAGCAGTACTTC
TRBV5-1	TRBJ2-1	once	-	CASSLSRQAEQFF	TGCGCCAGCAGCTTGAGTCGCCAGGCTGAACAGTTCTTC
TRBV7-2	TRBJ1-2	-	TRBD1	CASSLAQDRGNYGYTF	TGTGCCAGCAGCTTAGCTCAAGACAGGGGGAACTATGGCTACACCTTC
TRBV12-5	TRBJ1-5	-	-	CASGTANGPQHF	TGTGCTAGTGGGACGGCGAATGGGCCCCAGCATTTT
TRBV30	TRBJ1-2	once	-	CAWSVAGGGYGYTF	TGTGCCTGGAGTGTCGCCGGGGGCGGCTATGGCTACACCTTC
TRBV5-4	TRBJ2-5	-	-	CASSLSLIRETQYF	TGTGCCAGCAGCTTAAGTTTGATTAGGGAGACCCAGTACTTC
TRBV10-3	TRBJ2-7	-	TRBD1	CAISNPGQGASYEQYF	TGTGCCATCAGCAATCCGGGACAGGGGGCCTCCTACGAGCAGTACTTC
TRBV4-3	TRBJ1-3	-	-	CASSQDGVEEGNTIYF	TGCGCCAGCAGCCAAGATGGGGTAGAAGAAGGAAACACCATATATTTT
TRBV6-6	TRBJ1-5	-	-	CASSYGNHQPQHF	TGTGCCAGCAGTTACGGGAACCATCAGCCCCAGCATTTT
TRBV9	TRBJ2-1	-	-	CASSAATGYFVEQFF	TGTGCCAGCAGCGCCGCGACGGGCTATTTTGTTGAGCAGTTCTTC
TRBV29-1	TRBJ2-4	-	-	CSGGAGVENIQYF	TGCAGCGGGGGCGCAGGGGTTGAAAACATTCAGTACTTC
TRBV19	TRBJ2-1	-	-	CATRLTLNEQFF	TGTGCCACCCGGCTCACCTTAAATGAGCAGTTCTTC
TRBV29-1	TRBJ2-7	-	-	CSVEDLKDSYEQYF	TGCAGCGTTGAAGATCTTAAGGACTCCTACGAGCAGTACTTC
TRBV6-1	TRBJ2-6	-	-	CASIGHSGANVLTF	TGTGCCAGCATCGGCCATTCTGGGGCCAACGTCCTGACTTTC
TRBV12-3/TRBV12-4	TRBJ2-5	once	-	CASSPITYDNGALTAQETQYF	TGTGCCAGCAGTCCCATCACCTACGATAATGGGGCGCTAACTGCCCAAGAGACCCAGTACTTC
TRBV12-3/TRBV12-4	TRBJ2-3	-	-	CASSPRGGRGIPQYF	TGTGCCAGCAGTCCCCGAGGGGGGCGCGGAATCCCGCAGTATTTT
TRBV12-3/TRBV12-4	TRBJ1-3	-	-	CASRDSSGNTIYF	TGTGCCAGCAGGGACAGCTCTGGAAACACCATATATTTT
TRBV6-5	TRBJ2-7	-	-	CASSQGLMSSYEQYF	TGTGCCAGCAGTCAAGGACTGATGAGCTCCTACGAGCAGTACTTC
TRBV20-1	TRBJ2-7	-	TRBD1	CSARGDRFYEQYF	TGCAGTGCTAGGGGGGACAGGTTTTACGAGCAGTACTTC
TRBV19	TRBJ1-1	-	-	CASSIGGLSTEAFF	TGTGCCAGTAGTATCGGGGGGTTGAGCACTGAAGCTTTCTTT
TRBV23-1	TRBJ1-3	-	-	CASPQMDTNTIYF	TGCGCCAGCCCCCAGATGGATACAAACACCATATATTTT
TRBV4-3	TRBJ2-1	-	TRBD2	CASSQGWGLAGHNEQFF	TGCGCCAGCAGCCAAGGATGGGGACTAGCGGGACACAATGAGCAGTTCTTC
TRBV7-9	TRBJ2-5	-	TRBD2	CASSLGRDYLIEETQYF	TGTGCCAGCAGCTTAGGTCGGGACTACCTAATCGAAGAGACCCAGTACTTC
TRBV5-4	TRBJ1-1	-	-	CASSRTGSNTEAFF	TGTGCCAGCAGCCGTACAGGTTCGAACACTGAAGCTTTCTTT
TRBV7-9	TRBJ2-1	-	TRBD1	CASSPGQGPVHEQFF	TGTGCCAGCAGCCCCGGACAGGGACCGGTCCATGAGCAGTTCTTC
TRBV24-1	TRBJ1-5	-	TRBD1	CATSDSTGGYQPQHF	TGTGCCACCAGTGATTCAACAGGGGGCTATCAGCCCCAGCATTTT
TRBV20-1	TRBJ2-7	-	TRBD2	CSATRTSLTYEQYF	TGCAGTGCCACCCGGACTAGCCTCACCTACGAGCAGTACTTC
TRBV10-3	TRBJ2-2	-	-	CAIQDTGELFF	TGTGCCATCCAGGACACCGGGGAGCTGTTTTTT
TRBV5-4	TRBJ2-3	-	-	CAVGSTDTQYF	TGTGCCGTGGGGAGCACAGATACGCAGTATTTT
TRBV27	TRBJ1-5	-	TRBD1	CASSSGQGTYNQPQHF	TGTGCCAGCAGTTCGGGACAGGGGACTTACAATCAGCCCCAGCATTTT
TRBV4-1	TRBJ1-1	once	-	CASSHSAGNMNTEAFF	TGCGCCAGCAGCCATTCGGCAGGAAACATGAACACTGAAGCTTTCTTT
TRBV30	TRBJ2-1	-	-	CAWSVSSPEQFF	TGTGCCTGGAGTGTTTCTAGCCCTGAGCAGTTCTTC
TRBV7-9	TRBJ1-5	-	-	CASSLGGPWGNQPQHF	TGTGCCAGCAGCTTAGGGGGCCCTTGGGGCAATCAGCCCCAGCATTTT
TRBV2	TRBJ2-7	-	TRBD2	CASSYLAASTYEQYF	TGTGCCAGCAGTTACCTAGCGGCCTCCACCTACGAGCAGTACTTC
TRBV4-1	TRBJ1-6	-	-	CASSQESGSPLHF	TGCGCCAGCAGCCAAGAATCGGGTTCACCCCTCCACTTT
TRBV30	TRBJ1-1	-	TRBD1	CAWSLFGTAEAFF	TGTGCCTGGAGTTTATTTGGGACAGCTGAAGCTTTCTTT
TRBV28	TRBJ2-7	-	-	CASSPSDGPYEQYF	TGTGCCAGCAGTCCCTCAGACGGACCCTACGAGCAGTACTTC
TRBV6-5	TRBJ2-5	-	-	CASSLDGSRQETQYF	TGTGCCAGCAGTTTGGACGGATCCCGTCAAGAGACCCAGTACTTC
TRBV11-2	TRBJ2-4	-	TRBD1	CASSLGWLGTDKNIQYF	TGTGCCAGCAGCTTAGGATGGCTTGGGACAGACAAAAACATTCAGTACTTC
TRBV12-3/TRBV12-4	TRBJ1-5	-	-	CASSLYREDQPQHF	TGTGCCAGCAGTTTATACAGAGAAGATCAGCCCCAGCATTTT
TRBV24-1	TRBJ2-3	-	TRBD2	CATSDWRNGGATDTQYF	TGTGCCACCAGTGATTGGAGAAACGGGGGGGCTACAGATACGCAGTATTTT
TRBV14	TRBJ2-7	-	-	CASSFGGPPYEQYF	TGTGCCAGCAGCTTTGGGGGGCCTCCCTACGAGCAGTACTTC
TRBV6-2/TRBV6-3	TRBJ1-5	few	-	CASSPGHMSNQPQHF	TGTGCCAGCAGCCCTGGGCACATGAGCAATCAGCCCCAGCATTTT